This entry concerns a single T cell receptor beta chain. Its antigen is not identified. The sample is drawn from a study of T cell responses to AZD1222 COVID-19 vaccine. Study observations and caveats: Vaccine-associated CD4 TCRs spanned spike, dominant at 160-218 and 743-854. Reports indicate that nearly half of spike-specific TCRs are directed at unmutated variant regions.

The CDR3 covers 15 residues. Trimming pared 1 base from V and 1 base from J, leaving 11 bases between. In germline, CDR1 is SGHTS, CDR2 YDEGEE. Samples with a second dose at about 4 or about 12 weeks were pooled together. Sequencing was performed with immunoSEQ multiplex PCR; in TCRdb, only in-frame clones are kept and a portion is missing. The data hold around 140,000 clones, with approximately 91% observed a single time. The chain recombines TRBV5-8 with TRBJ1-1, with a possible D match to TRBD1 (5 bases). The sample consisted of peripheral blood, taken 28 days after the second AZD1222 dose. This receptor was identified in an adult who received the AZD1222 COVID-19 vaccine. CDR3 bases: TGTGCCAGCAGCTTGTCGGGACGGGGGAACACTGAAGCTTTCTTT. Encoded protein: CASSLSGRGNTEAFF.